A selection of T cell receptor beta chains follows, all from one sample in a study of early T cells in non-severe SARS-CoV-2 infection. From the 5' RACE reads, TCRdb called clonotypes with MiXCR, one entry per CDR3 protein. Of about 40,000 distinct CDR3 sequences in the sample, about 4.9% were seen once. The sample comprised whole blood. The receptors stem from an adult who was a healthcare worker with PCR-confirmed SARS-CoV-2 infection or an uninfected control (not recorded which). Both conserved end residues are part of each CDR3. A D gene is named only where the DNA matches it firmly. A clone size is listed for some rows: how often the clone was seen (once, few, many), or a class if it is expanded.

D gene,V gene,clone size,J gene,CDR3 DNA,CDR3 protein
.,TRBV3-1,many,TRBJ1-5,TGTGCCAGCAGCCAAGGTTGGGGCCCAAAAGATCAGCCCCAGCATTTT,CASSQGWGPKDQPQHF
.,TRBV28,.,TRBJ2-4,TGTGCCAGCAGTTTAGCCAAAAACATTCAGTACTTC,CASSLAKNIQYF
TRBD1,TRBV28,few,TRBJ1-2,TGTGCCAGCAGTTCACTTTCAGGGGGCGAGGGCTACACCTTC,CASSSLSGGEGYTF
.,TRBV5-6,many,TRBJ2-7,TGTGCCAGCAGCTCGGATAGCGTAACCTACGAGCAGTACTTC,CASSSDSVTYEQYF
.,TRBV29-1,.,TRBJ2-7,TGCAGCGTTGGCAGGGATACCTCCTACGAGCAGTACTTC,CSVGRDTSYEQYF
.,TRBV7-9,.,TRBJ1-1,TGTGCCAGCAGCTTAGATCGGGACGTCTGGGCTAACACTGAAGCTTTCTTT,CASSLDRDVWANTEAFF
TRBD2,TRBV5-1,many,TRBJ2-3,TGCGCCAGCAGCCCCGGACTAGCGGGGATACTCACAGATACGCAGTATTTT,CASSPGLAGILTDTQYF
TRBD2,TRBV12-3/TRBV12-4,many,TRBJ2-2,TGTGCCAGCGGCTGGGGACTAGCGAACACCGGGGAGCTGTTTTTT,CASGWGLANTGELFF
TRBD1,TRBV19,few,TRBJ1-4,TGTGCCAGTAGTGTCCCCGGGACAGGAGATGAAAAACTGTTTTTT,CASSVPGTGDEKLFF
.,TRBV7-2,.,TRBJ2-7,TGTGCCAGCAGCTTAGGGCGGGCCTCCTACGAGCAGTACTTC,CASSLGRASYEQYF
.,TRBV29-1,many,TRBJ1-1,TGCAGCGCTGCAGGGGTTGCTGAAGCTTTCTTT,CSAAGVAEAFF
.,TRBV29-1,many,TRBJ2-3,TGCAGCGTTGAAGGGGGCGGATCGGGAGAGGATACGCAGTATTTT,CSVEGGGSGEDTQYF
.,TRBV14,many,TRBJ1-1,TGTGCCAGCAGCCAAGTAGCCGGATACACTGAAGCTTTCTTT,CASSQVAGYTEAFF
.,TRBV7-9,many,TRBJ2-7,TGTGCCAGCAGCCGCGCAGCCAACCCAATCCACTCCTACGAGCAGTACTTC,CASSRAANPIHSYEQYF
.,TRBV7-9,many,TRBJ2-5,TGTGCCAGCAGCCTAACGTACGGGATCGAGACCCAGTACTTC,CASSLTYGIETQYF
TRBD2,TRBV11-3,few,TRBJ2-1,TGTGCCAGCAGCTTGGGGTCTAGCGGGAACCATGAGCAGTTCTTC,CASSLGSSGNHEQFF
TRBD1,TRBV7-8,many,TRBJ1-2,TGTGCCAGCAGCTTAGGGACAGGGGACTATGGCTACACCTTC,CASSLGTGDYGYTF
TRBD2,TRBV20-1,few,TRBJ2-3,TGCAGTGCTCCCTACCGAAGCGGGGGGGTTGCGGGCACAGATACGCAGTATTTT,CSAPYRSGGVAGTDTQYF
.,TRBV6-2/TRBV6-3,.,TRBJ2-2,TGTGCCAGCAGTGGACGGCCCGTCACCGGGGAGCTGTTTTTT,CASSGRPVTGELFF
TRBD1,TRBV12-3/TRBV12-4,many,TRBJ1-5,TGTGCCAGCAGCCAACAGGGGGGGAGTCAGCCCCAGCATTTT,CASSQQGGSQPQHF
.,TRBV6-6,many,TRBJ1-5,TGTGCCAGCAGGGATAATCAGCCCCAGCATTTT,CASRDNQPQHF
TRBD1,TRBV28,many,TRBJ2-3,TGTGCCAGCAGTTTATTCGGGACAGGGGTACATTTT,CASSLFGTGVHF
.,TRBV2,.,TRBJ1-1,TGTGCCAGCAGTGATGACGGCTATACCTTGAGGAACACTGAAGCTTTCTTT,CASSDDGYTLRNTEAFF
.,TRBV12-3/TRBV12-4,.,TRBJ1-4,TGTGCCAGCAGCCCCGAGGCAGCTAATGAAAAACTGTTTTTT,CASSPEAANEKLFF
.,TRBV20-1,.,TRBJ2-7,TGCAGTGCTAGTGGAGAGTCCTACGAGCAGTACTTC,CSASGESYEQYF
TRBD2,TRBV15,few,TRBJ2-5,TGTGCCACCAGCAGAGAGGCTAGCGGGAAAGAGACCCAGTACTTC,CATSREASGKETQYF
.,TRBV20-1,.,TRBJ2-7,TGCAGTGTCATGAACCGCCTCCGGCTCGAGCAGTACTTC,CSVMNRLRLEQYF
TRBD2,TRBV12-3/TRBV12-4,few,TRBJ2-3,TGTGCCATCACAACGACTAGCGAAGATACGCAGTATTTT,CAITTTSEDTQYF
.,TRBV12-3/TRBV12-4,many,TRBJ2-1,TGTGCCAGCAGTTTAAGTCTCGCTGAGCAGTTCTTC,CASSLSLAEQFF